This T cell receptor beta chain was sequenced for a study of T cells in Graves' hyperthyroidism and ophthalmopathy. At the level of the study: Peripheral blood samples were taken at initial diagnosis, prior to any treatment.

The CDR3 regions of TCR beta were amplified from RNA transcripts. First-round RT-PCR with HTBI primers amplified the TCR CDR3 region. TCRdb processed the multiplex PCR reads anew with MiXCR; each CDR3 protein has one entry. The table records fewer than 650,000 distinct CDR3 sequences, around 15% of them present only once. This clonotype was counted between two and nine times. V lost 6 bases and J lost 1, with 10 bases in between. This CDR3 comprises 14 residues. In the ophthalmopathy cohort, Clinical Activity Score was at least 3, NOSPECS grade at least 4, and duration under 3 months. A patient was excluded if there was uncontrolled infection, other autoimmune disease, pregnancy or lactation. The PBMCs were sourced from fresh peripheral blood (about 10 ml).

The source of this sequence is a woman in her forties with Graves' ophthalmopathy. The sequenced sample was blood. The chain combines TRBV12-3 or TRBV12-4 with TRBJ2-1; weak D call: TRBD1 (6 bases). This CDR3 is CASRPGQSYNEQFF. The CDR3 DNA is TGTGCCAGCAGGCCGGGACAATCCTACAATGAGCAGTTCTTC.